This T cell receptor beta chain was sequenced in a study of beta chain features in type 1 diabetes. The V gene lost 3 bases and the J gene lost 5 bases, with 18 bases spanning the gap. The germline CDR1 and CDR2 sequences are MGHDK and SYGVNS. The CDR3 is 16 residues long. About this clone: The antigen remains unidentified.

Study-level results: A moderate, significant TCRB CDR3 shortening appeared in type 1 diabetes across four CD4+ subsets.

Sequenced material consisted of expressed TCRB transcripts (all of the isolated RNA was reverse transcribed). Clones were read by immunoSEQ multiplex PCR, and TCRdb kept only the in-frame ones, dropping some. This sample has hundreds of thousands of clones, with around 15% found just once. The sequence derives from a man aged 18 to 30 with type 1 diabetes. The sample consisted of naive CD4+ T cells from blood. This sequence joins TRBV25-1 and TRBJ2-3, with D possibly being TRBD2 (5 bases). CDR3 residues: CASSEIRGRLGDTQYF. Written as DNA, the CDR3 is TGTGCCAGCAGTGAGATTCGGGGTCGCCTGGGAGATACGCAGTATTTT.